This T cell receptor (beta chain) was recorded in a study of T cell responses to AZD1222 COVID-19 vaccine. Points from the study as a whole: Repertoire sampling was restricted to post-peak T cell response timepoints. CD4 TCRs linked to vaccination spanned spike, dominating at 160-218 and 743-854. The donors showed a predominance of white British ancestry and of females, with possible underestimation of clonal diversity.

Germline lookup yields CDR1 SGHKS and CDR2 YYEKEE (reference sequence). The CDR3 has 12 residues. V gave up 5 bases and J gave up 3 bases, with 9 bases separating them. Comment on this clone: Its antigen is not identified.

Data came from immunoSEQ multiplex PCR; TCRdb stores just in-frame clones and leaves some out. The repertoire includes tens of thousands of clones, around four fifths of them detected once, and around 5% sits in the top ten. The chain combines TRBV5-5 with TRBJ2-7; D perhaps matches TRBD1 (6 bases). The source was peripheral blood, collected on day 0 of AZD1222 vaccination. This clonotype was sampled from an adult in good health. CDR3 residues: CASRETGYEQYF. The CDR3 DNA sequence: TGTGCCAGCAGGGAGACAGGCTACGAGCAGTACTTC.